This T cell receptor (beta chain) was identified in a study of cytomegalovirus exposure and HLA in healthy donors (dated by TCRdb to 2015 to 2018). Study-wide context: In an earlier analysis of some 610 of the donors, around 300 Gb of sequence data and 95 million to 130 million unique TCR beta sequences from 150 million to 200 million T cells were reported. The study aimed to test whether signatures of past pathogen exposure could be identified by cataloging public T cell receptors. Besides the first cohort of under 700 subjects, a separate validation cohort made up of over 100 different subjects was used. Class I and class II HLA loci were covered by the typing at four-digit resolution. In a later genetic analysis, genome-wide SNP genotypes for about three fifths of the roughly 670 donors were used, and that subset was treated as a discovery cohort. The study used immunosequencing to profile the T cell repertoires of more than 650 subjects and linked those repertoires to cytomegalovirus serostatus. The study combined high-throughput TCR immunosequencing, statistical association of individual TCRs with disease status, and machine learning to predict cytomegalovirus infection status. The number of typed donors differed by locus: about 620-630 for A, B, C, DRB1 and DQB1; 522 for DQA1; around 610 for DPA1; and some 450 for DPB1. To decide whether each TCR beta V gene segment behaved as functional or pseudogenic, an earlier analysis of some 570 of the donors relied on high-throughput TCR beta sequencing. All discovery cohort repertoires had been generated using a single sequencing platform. The later analysis used no new phenotypic data to find candidate immune exposures, relying instead on TCR beta sequences and their occurrence across donors. Of the approximately 400 genotyped donors, around 81% fell in the genetic ancestry cluster associated with self-reported Caucasian donors. Roughly 300 gigabases of sequencing data and 70 million to 85 million unique TCR sequences were included in an early release covering several hundred HLA-typed donors. Donor age, sex, ethnicity and CMV serostatus were collected together with the repertoire data. Roughly 5 DR-DQ haplotypes were handled as single units for association and clustering because linkage in the cohort was strong. Among some 400 genotyped donors of the cohort, an average of about 240,000 unique TCR beta nucleotide sequences were sequenced per donor, about a sixth of them non-productive. In a later analysis, previously published TCR beta repertoires from roughly 710 donors were re-analyzed and high-resolution HLA genotyping was added so that TCR occurrence patterns could be studied.

This clone was picked up a small number of times. Its antigen specificity is not known. No much larger clone exists at a distance of one base, and base qualities are not known. V drops 8 bases and J drops 2 bases, leaving 12 bases in between. The CDR3 runs 14 residues from the cysteine to the phenylalanine. Only CDR3 DNA is held: 42 bases, read in frame from base 1. The germline V gene sets CDR1 to MGHDK and CDR2 to SYGVNS. Library preparation used the immunoSEQ multiplex PCR assay. For the multiplex PCR, a mixture combining 60 forward primers for TCR Vbeta segments and 13 reverse primers for TCR Jbeta segments was used. The CDR3 region of rearranged TCR beta genes was amplified from genomic DNA by a multiplex PCR assay. Amplified TCR beta libraries were sequenced as 87-base-pair reads on the Illumina HiSeq System. The authors processed their data as follows. Across the 500 to 700 repertoires, a later analysis counted approximately 83 million unique TCR beta chains, roughly 11 million of which were shared by at least two donors. To remove PCR and sequencing errors, raw reads were error-corrected and collapsed into unique sequences using a nearest-neighbor algorithm that merged closely related sequences. To assign V, D and J gene segments, CDR3 sequences were aligned to IMGT reference sequences. For a sequence to be retained, a match of at least six nucleotides was required to both a V gene segment and a J gene segment. A rearrangement was called productive if the CDR3 had no stop codons and remained in frame with V and J, and every other rearrangement was called non-productive. Following IMGT convention, CDR3 was defined as the stretch from the second conserved V-encoded cysteine to the conserved J-encoded phenylalanine. The earlier analysis of some 580 of the donors excluded any sequence lacking an unambiguous match to a single V gene segment. An earlier analysis of 587 of the donors classified V segments as functional when productive rearrangements were above 56.7% and as segregating when the standard deviation between donors was above 5%. To diagnose cytomegalovirus status from the catalog of TCR beta chain sequences, a statistical classification framework was built. V and J gene assignment, in a later analysis, came from comparing TCR nucleotide sequences with IMGT/GENE-DB human TR gene sequences. In a later analysis, CDR3 sequences and most-parsimonious VDJ recombination scenarios were assigned using the TCRdist pipeline. In a later analysis, each TCR beta chain was defined by its CDR3 amino acid sequence together with its V-gene family, and reads lacking a unique V-gene family were excluded. As a way to deal with suspected cross-contamination and a sequencing artifact, a later analysis dropped under 600 nucleotide sequences that were highly shared and had low generation probability. In a later analysis, a clonal expansion index for each public chain was calculated from normalized within-repertoire ranks of inferred template counts. A later analysis computed generation probabilities with a VDJ recombination model fitted to out-of-frame rearrangements, and checked the results against IGoR. In a later analysis, TCR-TCR, TCR-HLA and TCR-CMV co-occurrence was scored with hypergeometric tests, and a repertoire-size bias correction was applied to TCR pairs. False discovery rates were estimated in a later analysis by permuting HLA or CMV assignments 20 times. In a later analysis, co-occurring TCRs were grouped with DBSCAN, and TCRdist sequence similarity was added when clustering was performed within HLA-allele-positive subsets. Repertoires with fewer than 30,000 or more than 120,000 public chains were left out of co-occurrence clustering, as were five repertoires with anomalous nucleotide sharing. Entries here come from immuneACCESS through TCRdb and include only in-frame sequences with V and J called. Some clones fail to appear in such tables; in the studies checked, an unresolved V gene covers under half of the shortfall, and the cause of the remainder is unknown. The V and J calls and the clone size are those of that table, but D and trimming were determined from the DNA. Here the sample has about 92,000 clones; 80% to 90% occur a single time. The ten largest clones add up to roughly 5.5% of the sample.

Beyond this particular receptor, the publication reports: A later analysis associated 17,000 or so TCR beta sequences with specific HLA alleles at a false discovery rate of 0.05. A total of 150 or so TCR beta chains were listed by the study as associated with cytomegalovirus. A later analysis found that HLA-associated TCR beta chains were more clonally expanded and had lower generation probabilities than equally common non-associated chains. Because HLA typing was missing for some donors at each locus, association tests included only the typed subset. Several of the top co-occurrence clusters appeared to be linked to parvovirus B19, influenza, CMV and Epstein-Barr virus, according to a later analysis. A further reported finding was that TCR beta sequences accurately predicted the HLA-A and HLA-B alleles for most subjects in the first cohort. Roughly uniform sequencing depth across donors was assumed in presence/absence analyses, although this assumption may not hold. Compared with the roughly 710-donor mean, donors in an Asian-associated ancestry cluster had fewer N-insertions in productive TCRs, according to a later genetic analysis. In a later genetic analysis, a missense DCLRE1C variant was associated with V-gene and J-gene trimming of TCR beta chains, and the association was replicated in an independent cohort. Immune exposure information for the cohort was limited to CMV serostatus. Most TCR sequences were observed very rarely across donors, whereas some public TCRs were present in many individuals. In an earlier analysis of some 540 of the donors, most TCR beta V segments appeared in productive rearrangements about 87% or about 30% of the time, broadly matching IMGT annotations. In a later analysis, most CMV-associated TCR beta chains were found to appear HLA-restricted, with HLA associations seemingly driven largely by CMV exposure. Approximately 16 rarely observed V segments, including chromosome 9 orphons, were excluded from the earlier analysis of approximately 600 of the donors because counts were too low. A cluster of highly shared sequence variants was judged likely to represent a technical artifact of the sequencing pipeline. The authors suggested that the approach could potentially be extended to other disease states and immunological phenotypes. Only TCR beta chains were sequenced in this cohort, and the absence of alpha or paired-chain data limited detectable features. Some IMGT-functional V segments, including TRBV6-2 and TRBV6-3, could not be distinguished by the 87-base-pair reads and were therefore excluded. When HLA alleles, especially DR and DQ, strongly co-occurred, attributing TCR associations to individual alleles was difficult. In vitro tests confirmed that a few of the cytomegalovirus-associated TCR beta chains recognize cytomegalovirus antigens. A later analysis found that TCR association rates varied across HLA loci, with DRB1 alleles showing the most associated TCRs and HLA-C alleles the fewest. Linkage disequilibrium might explain the correlated functional status among segregating V segments, but an unknown experimental factor could not be excluded. Cytomegalovirus status was reported to be diagnosed by the classifier with high specificity and sensitivity in both the original and validation cohorts.

The cohort was made up of roughly 670 healthy bone marrow donors. At the time of sampling, all cohort members were nominally healthy, though unrecorded immune exposures were likely present. The donor tested CMV seropositive, placing the donor among the approximately 290 seropositive members of the cohort. Each donor provided a peripheral blood sample, and peripheral blood mononuclear cells were used for TCR beta sequencing. The Qiagen DNeasy Blood Extraction Kit was used to extract genomic DNA from the blood cell samples. The material sequenced was PBMCs. The TCR comes from a woman aged 18-29 years in good health and CMV-seropositive. The V and J segments used are TRBV25-1 and TRBJ2-2; TRBD2 might be the D gene, on 6 matching bases. The CDR3: CASGGARNTGELFF. The DNA sequence is given as TGTGCCAGCGGCGGGGCGCGTAACACCGGGGAGCTGTTTTTT. Outside the CDR3, residues come from the reference TRBV25-1 and TRBJ2-2 proteins, so the full variable domain is: EADIYQTPRYLVIGTGKKITLECSQTMGHDKMYWYQQDPGMELHLIHYSYGVNSTEKGDLSSESTVSRIRTEHFPLTLESARPSHTSQYLCASGGARNTGELFFGEGSRLTVL.